This is a list of T cell receptor beta chains from one sample in a study of T cells after yellow fever vaccination. TCRdb processed the 5' RACE reads anew with MiXCR; each CDR3 protein has one entry. Of a few hundred thousand distinct CDR3 sequences listed, around 6.8% are singletons. The sample consisted of PBMCs, taken around 45 days after the first yellow fever vaccination. These receptors all stem from a man younger than 35 who received the YFV17D yellow fever vaccine. The CDR3 runs from the conserved cysteine through the conserved F or W. D genes are given only for firm matches. Rows give clone size only sometimes, using once, few, many, or a class for an expanded clone.

>TRBJ1-2|few|TRBV28|NA
CASSLAQGNYGYTF
TGTGCCAGCAGTTTAGCCCAGGGAAACTATGGCTACACCTTC
>TRBJ2-1|NA|TRBV18|TRBD1
CASSIGQGEGNEQFF
TGTGCCAGCTCAATCGGACAGGGGGAGGGTAATGAGCAGTTCTTC
>TRBJ2-3|NA|TRBV27|NA
CASSTLGTDTQYF
TGTGCCAGCAGTACTCTAGGGACAGATACGCAGTATTTT
>TRBJ1-3|few|TRBV4-1|NA
CASSQAHTGSRGNTIYF
TGCGCCAGCAGCCAAGCTCATACAGGGTCGCGAGGAAACACCATATATTTT
>TRBJ1-1|NA|TRBV7-2|NA
CASSFLITRESEAFF
TGTGCCAGCAGCTTTTTAATTACGCGGGAGTCTGAAGCTTTCTTT
>TRBJ2-5|NA|TRBV7-2|TRBD1
CASTHWDRTFQETQYF
TGTGCCAGCACCCACTGGGACAGAACTTTCCAAGAGACCCAGTACTTC
>TRBJ2-3|few|TRBV28|NA
CASREPRGLGDTQYF
TGTGCCAGCAGAGAGCCTCGGGGGCTGGGAGATACGCAGTATTTT
>TRBJ2-3|few|TRBV6-2/TRBV6-3|NA
CASSYAGGSTDTQYF
TGTGCCAGCAGTTACGCCGGGGGAAGCACAGATACGCAGTATTTT
>TRBJ1-5|NA|TRBV3-1|NA
CASSQRLLDQPQHF
TGTGCCAGCAGCCAAAGGTTGCTGGATCAGCCCCAGCATTTT
>TRBJ2-3|many|TRBV7-8|NA
CASSGGMGATTVRAQYF
TGTGCCAGCAGCGGAGGAATGGGTGCCACCACTGTTCGAGCGCAGTATTTT
>TRBJ2-6|many|TRBV5-5|NA
CASSSGPAPSGANVLTF
TGTGCCAGCAGCTCCGGCCCGGCCCCATCGGGGGCCAACGTCCTGACTTTC
>TRBJ2-2|few|TRBV9|NA
CASSVVPDTGELFF
TGTGCCAGCAGCGTAGTACCGGACACCGGGGAGCTGTTTTTT
>TRBJ2-2|many|TRBV12-3/TRBV12-4|NA
CASSLLGELFF
TGTGCCAGCAGCTTGCTTGGGGAGCTGTTTTTT
>TRBJ2-1|many|TRBV19|TRBD1
CASSIGGTGPYNEQFF
TGTGCCAGTAGTATAGGCGGGACAGGGCCTTACAATGAGCAGTTCTTC
>TRBJ2-2|NA|TRBV5-1|NA
CASSGTFTTGELFF
TGCGCCAGCAGCGGGACTTTTACCACCGGGGAGCTGTTTTTT
>TRBJ1-2|few|TRBV4-3|NA
CASSQVAGTLYGYTF
TGCGCCAGCAGCCAAGTCGCCGGGACGCTCTATGGCTACACCTTC